These T cell receptor beta chains were read from a single sample in a study of Graves' ophthalmopathy and Graves' hyperthyroidism. TCRdb fed the multiplex PCR reads into MiXCR, producing one record per CDR3 protein. This sample has roughly 230,000 distinct CDR3 sequences; approximately 21% occur once, and the top ten carry approximately 39%. The sequencing sample was made of peripheral blood. These receptors were obtained from a woman in her forties or fifties with Graves' ophthalmopathy. CDR3s include the opening cysteine and the closing phenylalanine or tryptophan. The D gene is left open where the match is weak. Clone size is given for some rows only: seen once, a few or many times, or a class if the clone is expanded.

V gene: TRBV7-9
D gene: -
clone size: -
J gene: TRBJ2-2
CDR3 protein: CASSVWGPTGELFF
CDR3 DNA: TGTGCCAGCAGCGTATGGGGCCCGACCGGGGAGCTGTTTTTT

V gene: TRBV12-3/TRBV12-4
D gene: TRBD1
clone size: many
J gene: TRBJ1-2
CDR3 protein: CASSPDRTIGYGYTF
CDR3 DNA: TGTGCCAGCAGCCCGGACAGGACCATTGGGTATGGCTACACCTTC

V gene: TRBV2
D gene: -
clone size: few
J gene: TRBJ1-5
CDR3 protein: CASSVLENQPQHF
CDR3 DNA: TGTGCCAGCAGTGTACTTGAAAATCAGCCCCAGCATTTT

V gene: TRBV29-1
D gene: TRBD1
clone size: -
J gene: TRBJ1-1
CDR3 protein: CSVPGQRNTEAFF
CDR3 DNA: TGCAGCGTTCCGGGACAGAGGAACACTGAAGCTTTCTTT

V gene: TRBV7-2
D gene: -
clone size: many
J gene: TRBJ2-7
CDR3 protein: CASSLQDGPYEQYF
CDR3 DNA: TGTGCCAGCAGCTTACAGGACGGACCCTACGAGCAGTACTTC

V gene: TRBV7-2
D gene: -
clone size: many
J gene: TRBJ2-5
CDR3 protein: CASSLRRTTSDFKEETQYF
CDR3 DNA: TGTGCCAGCAGCTTAAGACGTACTACGAGTGACTTTAAGGAAGAGACCCAGTACTTC

V gene: TRBV7-7
D gene: -
clone size: many
J gene: TRBJ2-2
CDR3 protein: CASSIMGSNTGELFF
CDR3 DNA: TGTGCTAGCAGTATAATGGGATCGAACACCGGGGAGCTGTTTTTT

V gene: TRBV4-1
D gene: -
clone size: many
J gene: TRBJ1-2
CDR3 protein: CASSQEPGRNYGYTF
CDR3 DNA: TGCGCCAGCAGCCAAGAACCGGGACGGAACTATGGCTACACCTTC

V gene: TRBV19
D gene: -
clone size: many
J gene: TRBJ1-2
CDR3 protein: CASSMEGTYGYTF
CDR3 DNA: TGTGCCAGTAGTATGGAGGGGACCTATGGCTACACCTTC

V gene: TRBV2
D gene: TRBD1
clone size: many
J gene: TRBJ1-5
CDR3 protein: CASSDRGRTGQPQHF
CDR3 DNA: TGTGCCAGCAGTGACAGGGGGCGCACCGGACAGCCCCAGCATTTT

V gene: TRBV20-1
D gene: -
clone size: many
J gene: TRBJ2-5
CDR3 protein: CSARVVGTQYF
CDR3 DNA: TGCAGTGCTAGAGTTGTTGGGACCCAGTACTTC

V gene: TRBV5-1
D gene: -
clone size: -
J gene: TRBJ1-2
CDR3 protein: CASSTSGGLRGYGYTF
CDR3 DNA: TGCGCCAGCAGCACATCGGGGGGACTCCGGGGCTATGGCTACACCTTC

V gene: TRBV19
D gene: -
clone size: many
J gene: TRBJ1-1
CDR3 protein: CASRPVSGRGNTEAFF
CDR3 DNA: TGTGCCAGTAGACCCGTTTCAGGAAGGGGGAACACTGAAGCTTTCTTT

V gene: TRBV11-2
D gene: TRBD1
clone size: many
J gene: TRBJ1-5
CDR3 protein: CASSLVGTVGQPQHF
CDR3 DNA: TGTGCCAGCAGCTTAGTCGGGACAGTCGGGCAGCCCCAGCATTTT

V gene: TRBV27
D gene: -
clone size: many
J gene: TRBJ1-5
CDR3 protein: CASSLGGSQPQHF
CDR3 DNA: TGTGCCAGCAGTTTGGGGGGGTCTCAGCCCCAGCATTTT

V gene: TRBV10-3
D gene: -
clone size: many
J gene: TRBJ1-2
CDR3 protein: CAISELDTRRNYGYTF
CDR3 DNA: TGTGCCATCAGTGAGTTGGACACTCGTCGTAACTATGGCTACACCTTC

V gene: TRBV5-1
D gene: TRBD1
clone size: few
J gene: TRBJ2-5
CDR3 protein: CASSGTGRGQETQYF
CDR3 DNA: TGCGCCAGCAGCGGGACAGGACGCGGCCAAGAGACCCAGTACTTC

V gene: TRBV7-2
D gene: -
clone size: many
J gene: TRBJ2-5
CDR3 protein: CASSYQETQYF
CDR3 DNA: TGTGCCAGCAGCTACCAAGAGACCCAGTACTTC

V gene: TRBV15
D gene: -
clone size: many
J gene: TRBJ2-2
CDR3 protein: CATSSPSMGGLSAGELFF
CDR3 DNA: TGTGCCACCAGCAGTCCGTCCATGGGGGGTTTGAGCGCCGGGGAGCTGTTTTTT

V gene: TRBV12-3/TRBV12-4
D gene: -
clone size: few
J gene: TRBJ1-1
CDR3 protein: CASSLGRRCTEAFF
CDR3 DNA: TGTGCCAGCAGTTTAGGGCGTAGGTGCACTGAAGCTTTCTTT

V gene: TRBV24-1
D gene: -
clone size: many
J gene: TRBJ1-5
CDR3 protein: CATHENSRQPQHF
CDR3 DNA: TGTGCCACCCATGAGAACTCGAGGCAGCCCCAGCATTTT

V gene: TRBV28
D gene: -
clone size: few
J gene: TRBJ1-3
CDR3 protein: CASSPRRGPSSGNTIYF
CDR3 DNA: TGTGCCAGCAGTCCTAGAAGGGGCCCTAGCTCTGGAAACACCATATATTTT